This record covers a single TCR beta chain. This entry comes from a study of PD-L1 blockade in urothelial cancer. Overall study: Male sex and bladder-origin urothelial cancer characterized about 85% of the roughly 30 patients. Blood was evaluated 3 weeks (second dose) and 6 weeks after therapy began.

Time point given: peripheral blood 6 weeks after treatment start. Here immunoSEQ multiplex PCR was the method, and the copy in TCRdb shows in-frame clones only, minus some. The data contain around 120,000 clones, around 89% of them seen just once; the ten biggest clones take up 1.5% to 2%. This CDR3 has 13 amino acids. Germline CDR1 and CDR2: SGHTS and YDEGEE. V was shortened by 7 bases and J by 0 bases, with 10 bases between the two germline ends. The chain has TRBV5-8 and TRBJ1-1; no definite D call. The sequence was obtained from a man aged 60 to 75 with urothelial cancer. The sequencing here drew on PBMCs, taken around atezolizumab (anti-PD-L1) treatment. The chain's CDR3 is CASVSTVNTEAFF. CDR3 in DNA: TGTGCCAGCGTAAGCACAGTGAACACTGAAGCTTTCTTT.